One and the same sample provided the 10 T cell receptor beta chains below, sequenced in a study of regulatory T cells in long-lasting Graves disease. The time point denotes: persistent/refractory GD, antithyroid drugs over 5 years with positive TRAb. Extracted RNA from PBMCs served as the source of the TCR library. Sequencing libraries for TCR beta were prepared with iRepertoire HTBI primers and Arm-PCR of CDR3 regions. Using its own MiXCR run on the multiplex PCR reads, TCRdb lists one record per CDR3 protein. The repertoire holds under 450,000 distinct CDR3 sequences, with about 23% as singletons. This specimen consisted of peripheral blood mononuclear cells (PBMCs), obtained when the disease was refractory, from a patient treated with antithyroid drugs. The receptor source for this set is a woman between 35 and 50 years old with Graves disease.

The chain employs TRBV19 and TRBJ2-7; tentatively, D is TRBD1 (5 bases). This CDR3 has 12 amino acids. V lost 8 bases to trimming and J lost 2 bases, with 10 bases between them. Germline CDR1 reads LNHDA; CDR2 reads SQIVND (reference sequence). This chain's CDR3 is CASEDRTYEQYF. As DNA, the CDR3 is TGTGCCAGTGAAGACAGAACCTACGAGCAGTACTTC.

This clonotype was detected many times. V is TRBV20-1 and J is TRBJ2-7; D unclear. V dropped 5 bases and J dropped 7 bases, with 21 bases sitting between them. The CDR3 contains 14 residues. The germline V gene has CDR1 DFQATT and CDR2 SNEGSKA (reference sequence). CDR3 protein: CSAFPRSAHGEQYF. The CDR3 DNA sequence: TGCAGTGCTTTCCCGAGGAGCGCCCATGGGGAGCAGTACTTC.

This clonotype has at least ten counts. V usage is TRBV12-3 or TRBV12-4 and J usage is TRBJ1-5; 9 nucleotides align to TRBD1. Unmatched junction bases numbered 4, after V lost 6 bases and J lost 7 bases. The length of the CDR3 is 13 residues. The CDR3, as DNA: TGTGCCAGCAGCCGACAGGGGGACCAGCCCCAGCATTTT. Translation: CASSRQGDQPQHF.

This clonotype came up a few times. CDR3 DNA: TGTGCCAGCACCCTAGGTGCCGGGCCAGGATCCCCCTACGAGCAGTACTTC. Its translation: CASTLGAGPGSPYEQYF. The chain employs TRBV7-8 and TRBJ2-7; D remains ambiguous. CDR3 length: 17 amino acids. Trimming stripped 7 bases from V and 2 bases from J, with 24 bases between. Germline CDR1 is SGHVS and CDR2 is FQNEAQ.

This clonotype has a count of ten or more. V gene TRBV29-1 combines with J gene TRBJ2-5; D gene unclear. Germline V gene data show CDR1 as SQVTM and CDR2 as ANQGSEA. The CDR3 loop spans 13 amino acids. V was shortened by 2 bases and J by 3 bases, with 10 bases between the two germline ends. The CDR3 DNA is TGCAGCGTTGAACGGCAGGTAAAAGAGACCCAGTACTTC. Amino acid sequence: CSVERQVKETQYF.

This clonotype was observed at least ten times. The gene calls are TRBV11-2 and TRBJ1-2; D remains ambiguous. This CDR3 comprises 12 residues. Germline V gene sequence: CDR1 SGHAT, CDR2 FQNNGV. Trimming removed 4 bases at V and 8 bases at J, with 11 bases between. The CDR3 loop is CASSSIPGGYTF. The CDR3 nucleotides read TGTGCCAGCAGCTCAATCCCGGGGGGCTACACCTTC.

In this sample, this clonotype turned up a few times. This chain uses TRBV7-9 with TRBJ2-6; unclear D gene. CDR3 length: 13 amino acids. Trimming pared 8 bases from V and 4 bases from J, leaving 9 bases between. Germline values: CDR1 SEHNR, CDR2 FQNEAQ (reference sequence). CDR3 residues: CASEIPGANVLTF. CDR3 coding DNA: TGTGCCAGCGAGATACCCGGGGCCAACGTCCTGACTTTC.

This clonotype has a handful of counts. The genes are TRBV3-1 and TRBJ2-5, with TRBD2 identical over 10 bases. CDR1 and CDR2 from the germline V gene are LGHDT and YNNKEL (reference sequence). V lost 0 bases and J lost 2; bases outside the gene matches: 9. The CDR3 is 18 amino acids. This chain's CDR3 is CASSQEASGRALQETQYF. In DNA form, the CDR3 reads TGTGCCAGCAGCCAAGAGGCCAGCGGGAGGGCCTTACAAGAGACCCAGTACTTC.

This clonotype was seen once. This chain links TRBV15 with TRBJ2-4; weak D call: TRBD1 (6 bases). Germline-derived CDR1 and CDR2 are LNHNV and YYDKDF (reference sequence). The CDR3 totals 15 residues. Trimming took off 1 base at V and 6 bases at J, with 13 bases between the two ends. The CDR3 DNA reads as TGTGCCACCAGCAGAGCCAACAGGGCACCAAACATTCAGTACTTC. The encoded protein is CATSRANRAPNIQYF.

The chain couples TRBV3-1 to TRBJ1-4; possible D gene TRBD1, 5 bases. Germline lookup yields CDR1 LGHDT and CDR2 YNNKEL (reference sequence). The CDR3 is 13 amino acids. Trimming shortened V by 3 bases and J by 8 bases, and 10 bases separated the two germline ends. CDR3 sequence: CASSQGLLEKLFF. CDR3 DNA sequence: TGTGCCAGCAGCCAGGGACTGCTAGAAAAACTGTTTTTT.